One and the same sample provided the 4 T cell receptor beta chains below, sequenced in a study of T cell clonality in common variable immunodeficiency. Study conclusions and caveats: In common variable immunodeficiency, TCR beta chains reportedly carried fewer deletions and N-nucleotide insertions.

Generated by immunoSEQ multiplex PCR, the TCRdb table keeps only in-frame clones and is missing some. The specimen has fewer than 30,000 clones, none found just once. Antigen specificity for these receptors is unknown. Material for sequencing was peripheral blood mononuclear cells. These receptors all come from a human donor with common variable immunodeficiency.

About this clone itself: The sequenced fragment ends 3 residues before the CDR3 boundary, so the rest is inferred from the germline J gene. The rearrangement uses TRBV19 and TRBJ2-3, with 15 bases lining up with TRBD2. V trimming: 4 bases; J trimming: 1 base; junction bases outside the gene matches: 9. Germline loops: CDR1 LNHDA, CDR2 SQIVND (reference sequence). This CDR3 comprises 19 residues. The DNA read from the CDR3 is TGTGCCAGTAGTACCGGACTAGCGGGGGGGAGAGGGGGCACAGATACG. It yields the protein CASSTGLAGGRGGTDT. The whole CDR3 is CASSTGLAGGRGGTDTQYF.

This clone was picked up a small number of times. Other DNA sequences from this sample encode an identical CDR3 as well. The CDR3 region is CASSLSGGADEQFF. CDR3 bases read: TGTGCCAGCAGCTTAAGCGGGGGGGCCGATGAG. This rearrangement joins TRBV7-3 to TRBJ2-1, with TRBD2 matching over 9 bases. Read data end 3 residues before the CDR3 end; the end is taken from the germline J gene. This CDR3 is 14 amino acids long. CDR1 is SGHTA and CDR2 is FQGTGA in the germline V gene. J lost 8 bases, V lost 1 base, and 3 bases had no gene match.

This clone was observed a handful of times. The read falls 3 residues short of the CDR3 end, and the missing part is taken from the germline J gene. The chain uses TRBV19 and TRBJ1-5, with TRBD1 as a possible D gene (5 bases). From germline, CDR1 is LNHDA and CDR2 SQIVND (reference sequence). This CDR3 has 15 amino acids. V dropped 7 bases and J dropped 0 bases, with 13 bases sitting between them. The covered CDR3 bases are TGTGCCAGTACCTGGGGCGCGTATAGCAATCAGCCC. Protein product: CASTWGAYSNQP. The entire CDR3 sequence reads CASTWGAYSNQPQHF.

This CDR3 reads CASSARTDNYEQYF. The sequenced CDR3 bases are TGTGCCAGTAGCGCAAGGACAGATAACTACGAG. This chain links TRBV19 with TRBJ2-7; D possibly corresponds to TRBD1 (6 bases). With the read ending 3 residues before the CDR3 end, the germline J gene is used to fill in that end. Trimming cost V 6 bases and J 3 bases, with 15 bases left between them. The CDR3 loop spans 14 amino acids. Germline values: CDR1 LNHDA, CDR2 SQIVND (reference sequence).